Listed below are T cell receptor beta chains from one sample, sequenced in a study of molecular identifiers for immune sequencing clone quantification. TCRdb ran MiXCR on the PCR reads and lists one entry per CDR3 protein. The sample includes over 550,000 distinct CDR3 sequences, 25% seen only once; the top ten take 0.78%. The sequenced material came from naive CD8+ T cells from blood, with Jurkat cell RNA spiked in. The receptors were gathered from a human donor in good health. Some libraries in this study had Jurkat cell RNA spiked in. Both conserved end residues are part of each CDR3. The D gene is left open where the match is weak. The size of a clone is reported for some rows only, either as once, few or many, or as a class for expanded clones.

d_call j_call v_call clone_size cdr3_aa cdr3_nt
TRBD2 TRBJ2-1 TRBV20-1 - CSARWREESYNEQFF TGCAGTGCTAGATGGCGGGAGGAGTCCTACAATGAGCAGTTCTTC
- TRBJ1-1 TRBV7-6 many CASSSATGNTEAFF TGTGCCAGCAGCTCCGCAACGGGGAACACTGAAGCTTTCTTT
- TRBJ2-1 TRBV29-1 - CSVESAVNEQFF TGCAGCGTTGAATCCGCTGTCAATGAGCAGTTCTTC
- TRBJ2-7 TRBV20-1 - CSARDRGSPYEQYF TGCAGTGCTAGAGATCGGGGCAGCCCCTACGAGCAGTACTTC
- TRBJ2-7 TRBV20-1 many CSCQPQGNYEQYF TGCAGTTGCCAACCCCAGGGTAACTACGAGCAGTACTTC
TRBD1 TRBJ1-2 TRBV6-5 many CASSKTFFGTVDGYTF TGTGCCAGCAGTAAAACCTTTTTTGGGACAGTTGATGGCTACACCTTC
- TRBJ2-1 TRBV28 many CASRDRWDPYNEQFF TGTGCCAGCAGGGACAGATGGGACCCGTACAATGAGCAGTTCTTC
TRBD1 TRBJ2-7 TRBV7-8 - CASSLALQGYYEQYF TGTGCCAGCAGCTTAGCTCTACAGGGGTACTACGAGCAGTACTTC
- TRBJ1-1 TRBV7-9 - CPRRRGGEGAFF TGTCCCCGCCGCCGAGGGGGGGAGGGGGCTTTCTTT
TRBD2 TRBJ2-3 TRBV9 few CASSVDRSGRAADTQYF TGTGCCAGCAGCGTAGACCGGAGCGGGAGGGCCGCCGATACGCAGTATTTT
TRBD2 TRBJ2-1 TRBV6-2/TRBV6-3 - CASSISSGENSEQFF TGTGCCAGCAGTATCTCTAGCGGAGAAAACAGTGAGCAGTTCTTC
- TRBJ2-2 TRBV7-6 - CASSNHPGELFF TGTGCCAGCAGCAATCACCCCGGGGAGCTGTTTTTT
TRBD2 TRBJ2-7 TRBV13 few CASSFTSGGFYEQYF TGTGCCAGCAGCTTTACTAGCGGGGGCTTCTACGAGCAGTACTTC
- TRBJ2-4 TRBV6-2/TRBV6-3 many CASSYLDDKNIQYF TGTGCCAGCAGTTACTTGGACGACAAAAACATTCAGTACTTC
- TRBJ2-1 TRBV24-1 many CATSDTGEADNEQFF TGTGCCACCAGTGATACAGGGGAGGCTGACAATGAGCAGTTCTTC
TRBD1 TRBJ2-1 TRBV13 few CASNLLGPQGADEQFF TGTGCCAGCAACCTCCTAGGCCCCCAGGGGGCCGATGAGCAGTTCTTC
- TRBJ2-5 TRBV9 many CASSGSGLKETQYF TGTGCCAGCAGCGGCTCCGGGCTAAAAGAGACCCAGTACTTC
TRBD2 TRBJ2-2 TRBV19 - CASNIGTKGTGELFF TGTGCCAGTAATATCGGGACTAAAGGTACCGGGGAGCTGTTTTTT
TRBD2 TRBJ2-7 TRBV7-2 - CASSPHPPGGEQYF TGTGCCAGCAGCCCACATCCTCCGGGGGGCGAGCAGTACTTC
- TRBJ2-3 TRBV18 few CASSPQTAGLEEDTQYF TGTGCCAGCTCACCACAAACGGCGGGATTGGAAGAGGATACGCAGTATTTT
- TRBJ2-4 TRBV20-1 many CSAIGHGNIQYF TGCAGTGCTATCGGACACGGAAACATTCAGTACTTC
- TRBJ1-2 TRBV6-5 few CASSLLGGYSNNYGYTF TGTGCCAGCAGTCTTTTAGGCGGATACTCTAATAACTATGGCTACACCTTC
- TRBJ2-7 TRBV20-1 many CSARPAGPLAYEQYF TGCAGTGCTAGACCGGCCGGGCCCTTGGCTTACGAGCAGTACTTC
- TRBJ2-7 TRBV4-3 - CASSALPNYEQYF TGCGCCAGCAGTGCCTTGCCCAACTACGAGCAGTACTTC
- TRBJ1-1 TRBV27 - CASRLARKGNTEAFF TGTGCCAGCAGGCTGGCGCGCAAGGGCAACACTGAAGCTTTCTTT
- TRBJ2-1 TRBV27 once CASSLSRGAGQFF TGTGCCAGCAGTTTATCCAGGGGGGCTGGGCAGTTCTTC
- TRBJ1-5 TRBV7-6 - CASSQDIPGTNQPQHF TGTGCCAGCAGCCAAGACATACCCGGAACCAATCAGCCCCAGCATTTT
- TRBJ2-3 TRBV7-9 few CASSLPSGGETGDTQYF TGTGCCAGCAGCTTACCCTCCGGGGGAGAGACAGGAGATACGCAGTATTTT
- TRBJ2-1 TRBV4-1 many CASSQERAYNEQFF TGCGCCAGCAGCCAAGAGAGGGCCTACAATGAGCAGTTCTTC
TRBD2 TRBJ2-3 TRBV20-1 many CSARGTSGRWSTDTQYF TGCAGTGCTAGAGGGACTAGCGGGAGGTGGAGCACAGATACGCAGTATTTT
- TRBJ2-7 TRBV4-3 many CASSQDHFGRAYEQYF TGCGCCAGCAGCCAAGATCATTTCGGCCGAGCCTACGAGCAGTACTTC
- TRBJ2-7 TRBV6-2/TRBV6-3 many CASSYGPGMGYEQYF TGTGCCAGCAGTTACGGTCCGGGGATGGGCTACGAGCAGTACTTC
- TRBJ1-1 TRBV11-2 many CASSFSWGTEAFF TGTGCCAGCAGCTTCAGCTGGGGCACTGAAGCTTTCTTT
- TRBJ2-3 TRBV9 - CASSALRGILGPPTDTQYF TGTGCCAGCAGCGCTTTACGGGGCATACTAGGCCCTCCCACAGATACGCAGTATTTT
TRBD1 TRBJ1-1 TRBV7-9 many CASSLFVTGDTEAFF TGTGCCAGCAGCTTGTTTGTGACAGGGGACACTGAAGCTTTCTTT
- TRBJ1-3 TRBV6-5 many CASSYSTFLSGNTIYF TGTGCCAGCAGTTACTCGACTTTCCTCTCTGGAAACACCATATATTTT
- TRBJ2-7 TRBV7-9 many CASSLVPTKTDYEQYF TGTGCCAGCAGCTTAGTCCCCACAAAAACTGACTACGAGCAGTACTTC
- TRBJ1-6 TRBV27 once CASSLSDLGNSPLHF TGTGCCAGCAGTTTATCTGACCTAGGAAATTCACCCCTCCACTTT
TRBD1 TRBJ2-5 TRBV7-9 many CASEGQGRETQYF TGTGCCAGCGAGGGACAGGGGCGGGAGACCCAGTACTTC
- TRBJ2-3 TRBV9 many CASSVGGPDTQYF TGTGCCAGCAGCGTCGGGGGCCCAGATACGCAGTATTTT
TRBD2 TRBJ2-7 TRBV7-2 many CASSLGLAGVFSYEQYF TGTGCCAGCAGCCTCGGACTAGCGGGAGTATTCTCCTACGAGCAGTACTTC
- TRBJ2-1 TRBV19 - CASSITDNEQFF TGTGCCAGTAGTATCACCGACAATGAGCAGTTCTTC
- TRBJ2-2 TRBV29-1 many CSVESANTGELFF TGCAGCGTTGAATCGGCGAACACCGGGGAGCTGTTTTTT
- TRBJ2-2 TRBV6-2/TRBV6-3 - CASLNTGSGVGELFF TGTGCCAGCCTCAATACAGGGAGTGGCGTCGGGGAGCTGTTTTTT
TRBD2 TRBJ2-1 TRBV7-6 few CASSTASSGDYNEQFF TGTGCCAGCAGCACCGCCTCTAGCGGGGATTACAATGAGCAGTTCTTC
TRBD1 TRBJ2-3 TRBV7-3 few CASSLYGQGVPSTDTQYF TGTGCCAGCAGCTTATACGGACAGGGAGTCCCTAGCACAGATACGCAGTATTTT
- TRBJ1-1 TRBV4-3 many CASSQAYRAGTEAFF TGCGCCAGCAGCCAAGCATACAGGGCGGGTACTGAAGCTTTCTTT
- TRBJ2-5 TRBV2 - CASSITEAPLETQYF TGTGCCAGCAGTATAACGGAAGCTCCTCTGGAGACCCAGTACTTC
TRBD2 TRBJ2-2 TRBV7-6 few CASSLPLAGGPTGELFF TGTGCCAGCAGCTTACCCCTAGCGGGAGGGCCCACCGGGGAGCTGTTTTTT